This T cell receptor beta chain was sequenced during a study of T cell responses to AZD1222 COVID-19 vaccine. J lost 10 bases, V lost 9 bases, and 9 bases had no gene match. The CDR3 spans 13 residues. CDR1 is SNHLY and CDR2 is FYNNEI in the germline V gene. Profiled with immunoSEQ multiplex PCR; TCRdb holds only in-frame clones, not every one. The sample holds some 91,000 clones, roughly 90% seen once. This TCR was sampled from an adult in good health. Source: peripheral blood, taken on day 0 of AZD1222 vaccination. This sequence joins TRBV2 and TRBJ1-6, with TRBD1 identical over 7 bases. The CDR3 spells CARKTGFGSPLHF. The CDR3 region has the DNA TGTGCCAGGAAGACAGGGTTTGGATCACCCCTCCACTTT. Full variable domain (rest looked up from reference TRBV2 and TRBJ1-6): EPEVTQTPSHQVTQMGQEVILRCVPISNHLYFYWYRQILGQKVEFLVSFYNNEISEKSEIFDDQFSVERPDGSNFTLKIRSTKLEDSAMYFCARKTGFGSPLHFGNGTRLTVT.